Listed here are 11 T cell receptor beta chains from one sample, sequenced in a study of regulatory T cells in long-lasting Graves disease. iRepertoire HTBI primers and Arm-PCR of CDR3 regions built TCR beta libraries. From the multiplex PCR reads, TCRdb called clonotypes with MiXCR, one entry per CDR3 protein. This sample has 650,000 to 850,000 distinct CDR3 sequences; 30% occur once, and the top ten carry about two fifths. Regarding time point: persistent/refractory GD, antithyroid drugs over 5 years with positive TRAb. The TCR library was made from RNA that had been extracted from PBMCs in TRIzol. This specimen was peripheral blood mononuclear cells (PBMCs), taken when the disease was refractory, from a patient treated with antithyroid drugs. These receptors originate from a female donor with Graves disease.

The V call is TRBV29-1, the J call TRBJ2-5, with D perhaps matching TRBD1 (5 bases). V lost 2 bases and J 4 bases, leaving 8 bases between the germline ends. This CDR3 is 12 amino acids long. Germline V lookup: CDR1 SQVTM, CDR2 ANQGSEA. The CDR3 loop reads CSVEITGETQYF. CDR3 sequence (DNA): TGCAGCGTTGAAATAACAGGAGAGACCCAGTACTTC.

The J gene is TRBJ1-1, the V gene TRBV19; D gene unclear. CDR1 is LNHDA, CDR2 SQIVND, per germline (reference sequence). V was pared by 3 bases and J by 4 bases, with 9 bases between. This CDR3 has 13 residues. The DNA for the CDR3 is TGTGCCAGTAGTATCAGGATAGGCACTGAAGCTTTCTTT. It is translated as CASSIRIGTEAFF. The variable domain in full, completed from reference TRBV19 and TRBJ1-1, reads DGGITQSPKYLFRKEGQNVTLSCEQNLNHDAMYWYRQDPGQGLRLIYYSQIVNDFQKGDIAEGYSVSREKKESFPLTVTSAQKNPTAFYLCASSIRIGTEAFFGQGTRLTVV.

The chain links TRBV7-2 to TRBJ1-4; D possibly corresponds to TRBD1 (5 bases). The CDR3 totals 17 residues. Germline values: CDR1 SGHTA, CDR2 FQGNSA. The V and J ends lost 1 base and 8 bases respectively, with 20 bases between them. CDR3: CASSLEVATGREEKLFF. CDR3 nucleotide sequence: TGTGCCAGCAGCTTAGAGGTTGCCACAGGACGAGAGGAAAAACTGTTTTTT.

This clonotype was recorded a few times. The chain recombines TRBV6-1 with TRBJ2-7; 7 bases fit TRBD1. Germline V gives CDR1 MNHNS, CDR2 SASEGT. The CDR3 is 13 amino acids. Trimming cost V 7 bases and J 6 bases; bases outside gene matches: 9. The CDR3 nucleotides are TGTGCCAGCATTAGGACAGGCGGTTCCGAGCAGTACTTC. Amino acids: CASIRTGGSEQYF.

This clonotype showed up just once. The DNA of the CDR3 is TGTGCCTGGAGTGTACCCGGGGGGAATCGTATCTACACCTTC. This gives the protein CAWSVPGGNRIYTF. The rearrangement uses TRBV30 and TRBJ1-2; D is possibly TRBD1 (5 bases). Trimming removed 0 bases at V and 10 bases at J, with 18 bases between. Looked up from germline, CDR1 is GTSNPN and CDR2 is SVGIG (reference sequence). The length of the CDR3 is 14 residues.

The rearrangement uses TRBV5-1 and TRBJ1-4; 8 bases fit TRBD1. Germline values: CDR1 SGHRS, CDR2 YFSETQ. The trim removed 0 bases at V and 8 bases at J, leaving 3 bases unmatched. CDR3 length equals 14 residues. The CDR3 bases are TGCGCCAGCAGCTTGGACAGGGGGGGCGAAAAACTGTTTTTT. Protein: CASSLDRGGEKLFF.

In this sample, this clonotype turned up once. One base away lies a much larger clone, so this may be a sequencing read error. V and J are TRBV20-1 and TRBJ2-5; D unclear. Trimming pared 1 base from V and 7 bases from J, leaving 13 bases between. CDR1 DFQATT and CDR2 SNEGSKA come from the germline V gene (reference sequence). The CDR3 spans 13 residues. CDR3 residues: CSARVGPVGTQYF. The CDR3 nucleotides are TGCAGTGCTAGAGTTGGGCCAGTAGGGACCCAGTACTTC.

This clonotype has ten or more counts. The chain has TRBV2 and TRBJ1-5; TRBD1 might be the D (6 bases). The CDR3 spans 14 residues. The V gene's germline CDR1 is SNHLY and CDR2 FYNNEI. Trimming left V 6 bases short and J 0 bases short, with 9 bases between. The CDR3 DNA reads TGTGCCAGCAGGGACAGCCATAGCAATCAGCCCCAGCATTTT. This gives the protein CASRDSHSNQPQHF.

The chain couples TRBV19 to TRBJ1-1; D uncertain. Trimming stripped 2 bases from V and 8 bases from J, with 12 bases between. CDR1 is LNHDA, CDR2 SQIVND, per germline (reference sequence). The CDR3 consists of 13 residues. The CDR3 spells CASSINGRAEAFF. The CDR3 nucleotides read TGTGCCAGTAGTATAAATGGGAGGGCCGAAGCTTTCTTT.

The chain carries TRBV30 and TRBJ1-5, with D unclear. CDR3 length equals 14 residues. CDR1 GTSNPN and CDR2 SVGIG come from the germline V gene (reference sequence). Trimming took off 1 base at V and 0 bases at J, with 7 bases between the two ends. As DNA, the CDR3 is TGTGCCTGGAGTGGGGGAAATAGCAATCAGCCCCAGCATTTT. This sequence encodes CAWSGGNSNQPQHF.

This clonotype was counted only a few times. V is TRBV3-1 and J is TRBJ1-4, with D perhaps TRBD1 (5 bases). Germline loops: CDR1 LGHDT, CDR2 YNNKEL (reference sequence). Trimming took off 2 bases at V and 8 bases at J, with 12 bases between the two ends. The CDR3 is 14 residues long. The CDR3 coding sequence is TGTGCCAGCAGCCAACAGGGTGAGGGAGAAAAACTGTTTTTT. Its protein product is CASSQQGEGEKLFF.